This T cell receptor (beta chain) was recovered during a study of T cells in Graves' hyperthyroidism and ophthalmopathy. Remarks on this clonotype: Its antigen is currently unknown.

The junction had 5 bases not matched to a gene; V was cut back by 3 bases and J by 7 bases. CDR1 is SGHTS and CDR2 is YDEGEE in the germline V gene. There are 14 residues in the CDR3. General study points: Most clonotypes expanded in thyroid above 0.001 were likewise present in blood.

Clinical symptoms, serum thyroxine, TRAb, thyroid ultrasound and orbital computed tomography informed diagnoses. Amplified TCR beta CDR3 regions derived from RNA transcripts. Researchers ran a first-round RT-PCR on the TCR CDR3 using the HTBI primer set. In TCRdb, the multiplex PCR reads were re-called with MiXCR into one record per CDR3 protein. Here the sample spans around 380,000 distinct CDR3 sequences, roughly 14% being singletons. The clonotype was recovered from a man between 25 and 39 years old with Graves' hyperthyroidism that later progressed to Graves' ophthalmopathy. The rearrangement joins TRBV5-8 to TRBJ2-7; 12 bases match TRBD1. The sample comprised blood. CDR3 residues: CASSSRDRGREQYF. The DNA of the CDR3 is TGTGCCAGCAGCTCTAGGGACAGGGGGCGTGAGCAGTACTTC.